A single sample is the source of the 26 T cell receptor beta chains below, sequenced in a study of blood T cell repertoires in COVID-19 (dated by TCRdb to about 2020). The method behind the library was the immunoSEQ multiplex PCR assay. TCRdb re-hosts the immuneACCESS table, in-frame sequences only. Its copies lack some clones; in the studies checked, an unresolved V gene accounts for under half of them, and the cause for the rest is not known. The sample has about 180,000 clones on record, about 81% of them singletons. 10% to 15% of the sample belongs to the ten largest clones. The specimen was peripheral blood. These receptors were collected from a woman older than 75 with COVID-19, enrolled during active disease.

This clone was seen a few times. The chain has TRBV11-2 and TRBJ2-7; D not resolved. The CDR3 is made up of 12 amino acids. Per the germline V gene, CDR1 is SGHAT and CDR2 is FQNNGV. Trimming took off 4 bases at V and 5 bases at J, with 9 bases between the two ends. The CDR3 reads CASSSLPDEQYF. CDR3 nucleotides: TGTGCCAGCAGCTCCCTTCCCGACGAGCAGTACTTC.

The V call is TRBV18, the J call TRBJ2-1, with 10 bases identical to TRBD2. The length of the CDR3 is 15 residues. Germline loops: CDR1 KGHSH, CDR2 LQKENI. With 2 bases clipped from V and 6 bases from J, the junction kept 4 bases outside the gene matches. CDR3 protein: CASSPWTSGLNEQFF. CDR3 bases: TGTGCCAGCTCACCATGGACTAGCGGTCTCAATGAGCAGTTCTTC.

V is TRBV18 and J is TRBJ2-1; TRBD1 is a possible D gene (6 bases). Germline CDR1 KGHSH, CDR2 LQKENI. The CDR3 runs to 13 residues. V lost 3 bases and J lost 6, with 9 bases in between. This chain's CDR3 is CASSPGTPNEQFF. CDR3 sequence (DNA): TGTGCCAGCTCACCGGGGACACCCAATGAGCAGTTCTTC. Filled out from reference TRBV18 and TRBJ2-1, the complete variable domain reads NAGVMQNPRHLVRRRGQEARLRCSPMKGHSHVYWYRQLPEEGLKFMVYLQKENIIDESGMPKERFSAEFPKEGPSILRIQQVVRGDSAAYFCASSPGTPNEQFFGPGTRLTVL.

The chain has TRBV24-1 and TRBJ1-4; TRBD1 agrees at 10 bases. The germline CDR1 and CDR2 sequences are KGHDR and SFDVKD. This CDR3 has 15 residues. V shed 4 bases, J shed 8 bases, and the junction held 6 bases outside the gene matches. The CDR3 loop is CATSDPRTGGEKLFF. CDR3 DNA sequence: TGTGCCACCAGTGACCCTCGGACAGGGGGGGAAAAACTGTTTTTT.

The chain is built from TRBV12-3 or TRBV12-4 and TRBJ2-3, with no clear D. V lost 7 bases and J lost 1, with 9 bases in between. This CDR3 has 13 residues. The CDR3 loop reads CASTAVGTDTQYF. In DNA, the CDR3 is TGTGCCAGCACTGCGGTGGGCACAGATACGCAGTATTTT.

This clone has a handful of counts. The chain links TRBV25-1 to TRBJ2-2; TRBD2 matches at 12 bases. V shed 6 bases, J shed 6 bases, and the junction held 8 bases outside the gene matches. The CDR3 is 16 amino acids. The germline CDR1 and CDR2 sequences are MGHDK and SYGVNS. In nucleotides, the CDR3 is TGTGCCAGCAGCGTTACTAGCGGGAGGTGGTCCGGGGAGCTGTTTTTT. Translation gives CASSVTSGRWSGELFF.

V usage is TRBV3-1 (or the pseudogene TRBV3-2) and J usage is TRBJ2-5; D possibly corresponds to TRBD2 (6 bases). This CDR3 comprises 15 residues. Per germline, CDR1 LGHDT and CDR2 YNNKEL (reference sequence). Trimming took off 0 bases at V and 2 bases at J, with 10 bases between the two ends. As DNA, the CDR3 is TGTGCCAGCAGCCAAGATGGCCTAGCGCAAGAGACCCAGTACTTC. It codes for CASSQDGLAQETQYF.

V and J are TRBV10-3 and TRBJ2-3, with D unresolved. This CDR3 contains 16 residues. Trimming took off 0 bases at V and 2 bases at J, with 12 bases between the two ends. Germline V gene sequence: CDR1 ENHRY, CDR2 SYGVKD. The DNA of the CDR3 is TGTGCCATCAGTGAGTCGAAGGTTAGCTACACAGATACGCAGTATTTT. Amino acids: CAISESKVSYTDTQYF.

This clone was detected only once. J is TRBJ1-2 and V is TRBV27, with D possibly being TRBD1 (5 bases). This CDR3 contains 11 residues. V lost 10 bases and J lost 4, with 10 bases in between. CDR1 MNHEY and CDR2 SMNVEV come from the germline V gene (reference sequence). CDR3 nucleotides: TGTGCCACCCTCGGGGGCTATGGCTACACCTTC. As protein: CATLGGYGYTF.

V and J are TRBV5-1 and TRBJ2-1; D might be TRBD2 (5 bases). Germline V gene sequence: CDR1 SGHRS, CDR2 YFSETQ. This CDR3 spans 15 amino acids. The ends were cut back, 0 bases at V and 0 bases at J, with 7 bases in the middle. In nucleotides, the CDR3 is TGCGCCAGCAGCTTGGATGGGAGCTCCTACAATGAGCAGTTCTTC. As protein: CASSLDGSSYNEQFF.

The J gene is TRBJ2-3, the V gene TRBV5-4; D remains unclear. This CDR3 contains 13 residues. In germline, CDR1 is SGHNT, CDR2 YYREEE (reference sequence). V was trimmed by 0 bases and J by 6 bases, leaving 8 bases between them. The CDR3 sequence: CASSLDRVDTQYF. In nucleotides, the CDR3 is TGTGCCAGCAGCTTGGACAGAGTGGATACGCAGTATTTT. Full variable domain (remainder filled in from reference TRBV5-4 and TRBJ2-3): ETGVTQSPTHLIKTRGQQVTLRCSSQSGHNTVSWYQQALGQGPQFIFQYYREEENGRGNFPPRFSGLQFPNYSSELNVNALELDDSALYLCASSLDRVDTQYFGPGTRLTVL.

The chain recombines TRBV7-6 with TRBJ2-7; TRBD1 might be the D (6 bases). V was shortened by 3 bases and J by 2 bases, with 26 bases between the two germline ends. From germline, CDR1 is SGHVS and CDR2 FNYEAQ. The CDR3 runs to 19 residues. CDR3 sequence (DNA): TGTGCCAGCAGCTTGATCCCGGGACAACGAAGAGAGAAAACCTACGAGCAGTACTTC. It is translated as CASSLIPGQRREKTYEQYF.

The DNA of the CDR3 is TGTGCCTGGAGTGGTTTGGCTTACGAGCAGTACTTC. This translates into CAWSGLAYEQYF. The chain couples TRBV30 to TRBJ2-7; D is ambiguous. Per the germline V gene, CDR1 is GTSNPN and CDR2 is SVGIG (reference sequence). This CDR3 has 12 residues. V dropped 1 base and J dropped 4 bases, with 8 bases sitting between them. Variable domain in full (rest from reference TRBV30 and TRBJ2-7): SQTIHQWPATLVQPVGSPLSLECTVEGTSNPNLYWYRQAAGRGLQLLFYSVGIGQISSEVPQNLSASRPQDRQFILSSKKLLLSDSGFYLCAWSGLAYEQYFGPGTRLTVT.

This chain uses TRBV5-1 with TRBJ1-6, with D possibly TRBD1 on 6 matching bases. This CDR3 is built from 15 residues. Trimming shortened V by 2 bases and J by 7 bases, and 13 bases separated the two germline ends. Germline values: CDR1 SGHRS, CDR2 YFSETQ. The CDR3 nucleotides read TGCGCCAGCAGCTTTTTGCCAGGGACAAATTCACCCCTCCACTTT. It yields the protein CASSFLPGTNSPLHF.

This sequence joins TRBV5-4 and TRBJ2-1, with 8 bases aligning to TRBD2. V gave up 1 base and J gave up 2 bases; unmatched junction bases: 5. Germline V gene data show CDR1 as SGHNT and CDR2 as YYREEE (reference sequence). The CDR3 covers 16 residues. CDR3 protein: CASSLYGTRPYNEQFF. In DNA, the CDR3 is TGTGCCAGCAGCTTGTACGGGACTAGACCCTACAATGAGCAGTTCTTC.

As concerns this clone: Distinct nucleotide sequences in the sample also encode this CDR3. V is TRBV28 and J is TRBJ1-6; 8 bases fit TRBD1. CDR3 size: 14 residues. Germline V gene lookup returns CDR1 MDHEN and CDR2 SYDVKM. V gave up 5 bases and J gave up 7 bases; unmatched junction bases: 4. CDR3 residues: CASSLWTGNSPLHF. The CDR3 DNA sequence: TGTGCCAGCAGTCTCTGGACAGGGAATTCACCCCTCCACTTT.

This chain connects TRBV30 to TRBJ1-1; no clear D. This CDR3 is built from 16 residues. The germline V gene encodes CDR1 GTSNPN and CDR2 SVGIG (reference sequence). Trimming left V 2 bases short and J 1 base short, with 17 bases between. The CDR3 coding sequence is TGTGCCTGGAGTCAAGGGAGGGCCCCCGCGAACACTGAAGCTTTCTTT. The encoded protein is CAWSQGRAPANTEAFF.

The V and J genes are TRBV2 and TRBJ1-2, with a tentative D call TRBD1 (6 bases). The CDR3 loop spans 15 amino acids. Trimming shortened V by 7 bases and J by 1 base, and 16 bases separated the two germline ends. Looked up from germline, CDR1 is SNHLY and CDR2 is FYNNEI. As DNA, the CDR3 is TGTGCCAGCAAAGACGACAGGAAGGGTAACTATGGCTACACCTTC. Its protein is CASKDDRKGNYGYTF.

A few counts support this clone. The V gene is TRBV5-1, the J gene TRBJ2-7; 10 bases are shared with TRBD2. Per the germline V gene, CDR1 is SGHRS and CDR2 is YFSETQ. The V and J ends lost 2 bases and 4 bases, in that order; junction bases with no gene match: 6. This CDR3 is 15 amino acids long. The CDR3 loop reads CASSFLSGREYEQYF. CDR3 nucleotide sequence: TGCGCCAGCAGCTTTCTAAGCGGGAGGGAGTACGAGCAGTACTTC.

This sequence joins TRBV21-1 and TRBJ2-3; the D call of TRBD2 is as the table states it, not checked on the DNA. TRBV21-1 represents a pseudogene. The CDR3 is 11 residues long. This chain's CDR3 is CASSPTDTQYF. For the CDR3, the DNA is TGTGCCAGCAGCCCGACAGATACGCAGTATTTT.

This clone occurred once. The chain joins TRBV10-3 to TRBJ1-1; 8 nucleotides match TRBD1. Germline CDR1 and CDR2: ENHRY and SYGVKD. The CDR3 contains 13 residues. V shed 5 bases and J 5 bases; nucleotides not matched to a gene: 4. The CDR3 DNA follows: TGTGCCATCAGTCTAGACAGGGGAACTGAAGCTTTCTTT. Amino acids: CAISLDRGTEAFF.

This clone has a single count. The chain has TRBV5-6 and TRBJ1-1, with D perhaps matching TRBD1 (5 bases). Looked up from germline, CDR1 is SGHDT and CDR2 is YYEEEE. The CDR3 is 15 residues long. The V end lost 0 bases, the J end lost 3 bases, and 12 bases lay between the germline ends. The CDR3 nucleotides are TGTGCCAGCAGCTTGGGGGATCAGGGATACACTGAAGCTTTCTTT. It codes for CASSLGDQGYTEAFF.

The rearrangement links TRBV11-3 to TRBJ2-2; 8 positions match TRBD2. The V gene end was trimmed by 5 bases and the J gene end by 3 bases; junction bases not matched to a gene: 8. CDR1 and CDR2 from the germline V gene are SGHNT and YENEEA. This CDR3 is built from 16 residues. The CDR3, as DNA: TGTGCCAGCAGCCCCCCCGGGACTAGGGACACCGGGGAGCTGTTTTTT. Translating gives CASSPPGTRDTGELFF.

In its sample, this clone was seen once. It may be a read error: a sequence one base away is much more abundant. This chain connects TRBV11-2 to TRBJ1-6, with D possibly being TRBD1 (5 bases). The CDR3 is 14 amino acids. Trimming took 5 bases from V and 6 from J, leaving 11 bases between them. Germline V gives CDR1 SGHAT, CDR2 FQNNGV. The CDR3 DNA reads as TGTGCCAGCAGCCCCCAAGGGGCTAATTCACCCCTCCACTTT. It yields the protein CASSPQGANSPLHF.

The V call is TRBV12-5, the J call TRBJ1-5; possibly TRBD1 for D (6 bases). Trimming shortened V by 2 bases and J by 5 bases, and 16 bases separated the two germline ends. Germline lookup yields CDR1 LGHNT and CDR2 FRNRAP. This CDR3 has 16 residues. The CDR3 is CASGLWRQGSDQPQHF. The CDR3 region has the DNA TGTGCTAGTGGTTTGTGGCGCCAGGGGAGTGATCAGCCCCAGCATTTT.

The chain combines TRBV18 with TRBJ1-2; D unclear. From germline, CDR1 is KGHSH and CDR2 LQKENI. The CDR3 has 13 residues. V lost 3 bases to trimming and J lost 10 bases, with 15 bases between them. This chain's CDR3 is CASSPPTRTDYTF. The CDR3 coding sequence is TGTGCCAGCTCACCTCCCACTAGGACGGACTACACCTTC.